This T cell receptor beta chain originates from a study of cytomegalovirus exposure and HLA in healthy donors. V shed 4 bases and J shed 4 bases, with 8 bases lying between them. The CDR3 contains 13 residues. The germline V gene encodes CDR1 SEHNR and CDR2 FQNEAQ (reference sequence). In its sample, this clone was seen a few times. Use of 60 Vbeta and 13 Jbeta primers characterized the PCR. Repertoires were generated with immunoSEQ multiplex PCR, while TCRdb's copy carries only in-frame clones and drops some. The sample records 95,000 to 110,000 clones, over 60% being singletons. What was sequenced was PBMCs. The TCR was taken from a young woman in good health and CMV-seropositive. J is TRBJ2-1 and V is TRBV7-9; D is undetermined. The CDR3, as DNA: TGTGCCAGCAGCTCAGAAAATTACAATGAGCAGTTCTTC. It specifies CASSSENYNEQFF.